The 8 T cell receptor beta chains given below trace back to one sample, sequenced in a study of T cells in pancreatic ductal adenocarcinoma. Libraries were prepared by immunoSEQ multiplex PCR; TCRdb keeps only in-frame clonotypes and omits some of them. The table shows some 16,000 clones, with around 90% occurring only once. Surgery without prior neoadjuvant therapy was the treatment of the selected pancreatic ductal adenocarcinoma patients. The specimen was PBMCs. The source is a human donor with pancreatic ductal adenocarcinoma.

The chain is built from TRBV7-9 and TRBJ2-1, with 8 bases matching TRBD1. This CDR3 spans 16 amino acids. V lost 5 bases, J lost 6 bases, and 12 bases stayed unmatched. CDR1 and CDR2 (germline): SEHNR, FQNEAQ (reference sequence). The CDR3 DNA is TGTGCCAGCAGCAAAACGGACAGGGATATAACCAATGAGCAGTTCTTC. It yields the protein CASSKTDRDITNEQFF.

V is TRBV7-9 and J is TRBJ1-6; D gene ambiguous. Trimming shortened V by 5 bases and J by 14 bases, and 13 bases separated the two germline ends. The germline V gene has CDR1 SEHNR and CDR2 FQNEAQ (reference sequence). The CDR3 length is 12 residues. The CDR3 bases are TGTGCCAGCAGCCGTCAGGCCGGGGCCCTCCACTTT. This translates into CASSRQAGALHF.

This clone was detected once. This chain uses TRBV30 with TRBJ2-7; the match to TRBD1 covers 7 bases. The CDR3 consists of 14 residues. Germline CDR1 is GTSNPN and CDR2 is SVGIG (reference sequence). The V gene end was trimmed by 4 bases and the J gene end by 5 bases; junction bases not matched to a gene: 11. The CDR3 bases are TGTGCCTGGAATGCTGGGACAGATGGGGACGAGCAGTACTTC. Its translation: CAWNAGTDGDEQYF.

The gene calls are TRBV7-6 and TRBJ2-1; 12 bases align to TRBD2. J gave up 1 base and V 1 base, and 5 bases lay outside the gene matches. There are 18 residues in the CDR3. Germline V lookup: CDR1 SGHVS, CDR2 FNYEAQ. This CDR3 is CASSLVPGLAGSYNEQFF. The DNA of the CDR3 is TGTGCCAGCAGCTTAGTCCCGGGACTAGCGGGTTCCTACAATGAGCAGTTCTTC. The whole variable domain, filled in from reference TRBV7-6 and TRBJ2-1, reads GAGVSQSPRYKVTKRGQDVALRCDPISGHVSLYWYRQALGQGPEFLTYFNYEAQQDKSGLPNDRFSAERPEGSISTLTIQRTEQRDSAMYRCASSLVPGLAGSYNEQFFGPGTRLTVL.

The J gene is TRBJ2-5, the V gene TRBV14, with D maybe TRBD2 (6 bases). The CDR3 consists of 18 residues. Trimming cost V 1 base and J 2 bases, with 20 bases left between them. Per germline, CDR1 SGHDN and CDR2 FVKESK. This CDR3 is CASSQVMDFRDLQETQYF. The CDR3 nucleotides are TGTGCCAGCAGCCAAGTAATGGACTTCCGGGACTTACAAGAGACCCAGTACTTC.

The rearrangement uses TRBV27 and TRBJ2-4; D not certain. The CDR3 has 13 amino acids. V shed 4 bases and J shed 3 bases, with 7 bases lying between them. Looked up from germline, CDR1 is MNHEY and CDR2 is SMNVEV (reference sequence). CDR3 region: CASSSVDKNIQYF. DNA for the CDR3: TGTGCCAGCAGTTCGGTTGACAAAAACATTCAGTACTTC.

The CDR3 nucleotides are TGTGCCAGTAGTATAGATCAAAGGGGCAGGGGTTTTCCCGGGGAGCTGTTTTTT. Amino acids: CASSIDQRGRGFPGELFF. V is TRBV19 and J is TRBJ2-2; a weak D match, TRBD1 (6 bases). The CDR3 consists of 18 residues. Germline assignment: CDR1 LNHDA and CDR2 SQIVND (reference sequence). V shed 0 bases and J shed 6 bases, with 20 bases lying between them.

In its sample, this clone was seen once. The chain uses TRBV7-3 and TRBJ2-2, with 8 nucleotides matching TRBD2. The CDR3 is 16 amino acids. Trimming at V came to 5 bases and at J to 5 bases, leaving 10 bases not matched to a gene. CDR1 and CDR2 from the germline V gene are SGHTA and FQGTGA. CDR3 nucleotide sequence: TGTGCCAGCAGCCCAACTGGCCAGCGGGGGACCGGGGAGCTGTTTTTT. It codes for CASSPTGQRGTGELFF. Full variable domain (missing parts from reference TRBV7-3 and TRBJ2-2): GAGVSQTPSNKVTEKGKYVELRCDPISGHTALYWYRQSLGQGPEFLIYFQGTGAADDSGLPNDRFFAVRPEGSVSTLKIQRTERGDSAVYLCASSPTGQRGTGELFFGEGSRLTVL.